The subject of this entry is one T cell receptor (beta chain). The CDR3 is cut off 3 residues early in the read; its end comes from the germline J gene. This entry belongs to a study of T cells in women clearing cervical HPV infection. Assay used: immunoSEQ multiplex PCR; TCRdb lists only in-frame clones, some missing. The clone table shows under 25,000 clones, with the ten largest holding 15% to 20%. The germline V gene has CDR1 MNHEY and CDR2 SVGEGT. Germline trimming cut 6 bases from V and 6 bases from J; bases unmatched to any gene: 6. The CDR3 sequence is 14 residues long. This chain uses TRBV6-2 or TRBV6-3 with TRBJ1-5, with TRBD1 matching over 9 bases. The sequence derives from a woman aged 18-70 years with a cervical HPV16 infection that either progressed to CIN3+ or cleared (not recorded which). Sequenced sample: blood buffy coat. Incomplete CDR3 DNA: TGTGCCAGCAGGTGGACAGGGGAGGCTCAGCCC. Translated, it gives CASRWTGEAQP. The complete CDR3 reads CASRWTGEAQPQHF.